The sequence of this T cell receptor beta chain was determined in a study of blood T cell repertoires in COVID-19. Study in general: Acute and convalescent COVID-19 samples came from the United States, Italy and Spain.

The CDR3 spans 15 residues. The germline V and J ends were trimmed by 1 base and 8 bases, with 12 bases remaining between them. The V gene's germline CDR1 is LGHNA and CDR2 YNFKEQ. Generated by immunoSEQ multiplex PCR, the TCRdb table keeps only in-frame clones and is missing some. The sample carries a few hundred thousand clones, 86% recorded once. The TCR sequence derives from a woman aged 18-29 years who had recovered from COVID-19. The V call is TRBV4-2, the J call TRBJ1-6; weak D call: TRBD1 (5 bases). The sample was PBMCs or T cells enriched from blood (not recorded which). For the CDR3, the DNA is TGTGCCAGCAGCCAAGGGGCACAGGCGGATTCACCCCTCCACTTT. This encodes CASSQGAQADSPLHF.